One TCR beta chain is described in this entry. This record belongs to a study of blood T cell repertoires in COVID-19. As for the study in general: The cDNA or gDNA used as material had been derived from T cells, B-cell-depleted T cells, or PBMCs.

CDR3 length: 10 amino acids. V dropped 6 bases and J dropped 8 bases, with 7 bases sitting between them. Germline V CDR1 and CDR2: MDHEN, SYDVKM. Produced via immunoSEQ multiplex PCR; TCRdb's table is partial and in-frame only. Of 200,000 to 250,000 clones listed, roughly 80% were seen once; the top ten hold nearly 20%. The chain uses TRBV28 and TRBJ1-2; D uncertain. The specimen was peripheral blood. The sequence was collected from a man aged 25-45 years with active or convalescent COVID-19. The CDR3 spells CASSRVGYTF. DNA of the CDR3: TGTGCCAGCAGCCGCGTAGGCTACACCTTC.